The 23 T cell receptor beta chains in this list originate from one sample, sequenced in a study of shared clonotypes between healthy human individuals. Only CD45RO-negative cells positively selected for CCR7 counted as naive CD8 cells, so terminally differentiated effector memory CD45RA+ cells were excluded. The repertoire was sequenced with immunoSEQ multiplex PCR; TCRdb's copy has only in-frame clones and lacks some. This sample has about 580,000 clones; nearly 98% occur once, and the top ten carry approximately 0.3%. The sequencing input was naive CD8+ T cells sorted from blood. The receptor source for this set is a man aged 25 to 40 in good health.

The V gene is TRBV9, the J gene TRBJ2-1; 10 nucleotides agree with TRBD2. This CDR3 comprises 17 residues. The germline V gene has CDR1 SGDLS and CDR2 YYNGEE. Trimming at V came to 3 bases and at J to 0 bases, leaving 6 bases not matched to a gene. The CDR3 loop reads CASSGLAGGSSYNEQFF. The CDR3 nucleotides are TGTGCCAGCAGCGGGTTAGCGGGAGGTAGCTCCTACAATGAGCAGTTCTTC.

CDR3 residues: CASSLTLGDEQYF. As DNA, the CDR3 is TGTGCCAGCAGCTTAACCCTCGGGGACGAGCAGTACTTC. The J gene is TRBJ2-7, the V gene TRBV7-9; TRBD2 might be the D (5 bases). The CDR3 is made up of 13 amino acids. CDR1 is SEHNR, CDR2 FQNEAQ, per germline (reference sequence). Trimming shortened V by 2 bases and J by 5 bases, and 10 bases separated the two germline ends.

The V call is TRBV9, the J call TRBJ2-5, with D possibly matching TRBD2 (5 bases). V shed 3 bases and J shed 3 bases, with 9 bases lying between them. Germline V CDR1 and CDR2: SGDLS, YYNGEE. The CDR3 totals 13 residues. The CDR3 DNA sequence: TGTGCCAGCAGCGCAACTAGGGAAGAGACCCAGTACTTC. Protein sequence: CASSATREETQYF. Looking up the rest from reference TRBV9 and TRBJ2-5 gives the full variable domain: DSGVTQTPKHLITATGQRVTLRCSPRSGDLSVYWYQQSLDQGLQFLIQYYNGEERAKGNILERFSAQQFPDLHSELNLSSLELGDSALYFCASSATREETQYFGPGTRLLVL.

V is TRBV29-1 and J is TRBJ1-1; D remains ambiguous. This CDR3 region has 10 residues. Per the germline V gene, CDR1 is SQVTM and CDR2 is ANQGSEA. The germline V and J ends were trimmed by 1 base and 7 bases, with 4 bases remaining between them. CDR3 in amino acids: CSVEADEAFF. The CDR3 DNA reads as TGCAGCGTTGAAGCAGATGAAGCTTTCTTT.

CDR3 sequence: CSGRVIEETQYF. In DNA form, the CDR3 reads TGCAGCGGCAGGGTAATTGAAGAGACCCAGTACTTC. The J gene is TRBJ2-5, the V gene TRBV29-1; D perhaps matches TRBD1 (5 bases). Germline values: CDR1 SQVTM, CDR2 ANQGSEA. The CDR3 sequence is 12 residues long. V was pared by 7 bases and J by 3 bases, with 12 bases between.

The chain uses TRBV5-1 and TRBJ2-7; tentative D call: TRBD2 (6 bases). V was clipped by 0 bases and J by 3 bases, with 16 bases between them. The CDR3 length is 16 residues. In germline, CDR1 is SGHRS, CDR2 YFSETQ. Written as DNA, the CDR3 is TGCGCCAGCAGCTTGGCGGGGGACGGTACTTACTACGAGCAGTACTTC. Translating gives CASSLAGDGTYYEQYF.

The chain is built from TRBV13 and TRBJ2-1; D possibly corresponds to TRBD2 (5 bases). CDR3 size: 13 residues. Between the trimmed V and J ends, which lost 4 bases and 2 bases, there was a span of 6 bases. The germline gives CDR1 PRHDT, CDR2 FYEKMQ (reference sequence). CDR3 loop: CASSWGAYNEQFF. In DNA, the CDR3 is TGTGCCAGCAGCTGGGGAGCCTACAATGAGCAGTTCTTC. The variable domain in full, completed from reference TRBV13 and TRBJ2-1, reads AAGVIQSPRHLIKEKRETATLKCYPIPRHDTVYWYQQGPGQDPQFLISFYEKMQSDKGSIPDRFSAQQFSDYHSELNMSSLELGDSALYFCASSWGAYNEQFFGPGTRLTVL.

The J gene is TRBJ1-1, the V gene TRBV5-4, with 8 bases aligning to TRBD1. The junction had 5 bases not matched to a gene; V was cut back by 0 bases and J by 7 bases. The CDR3 totals 14 residues. The germline gives CDR1 SGHNT, CDR2 YYREEE (reference sequence). CDR3 residues: CASSLGQGAGEAFF. In DNA, the CDR3 is TGTGCCAGCAGCTTGGGGCAGGGGGCGGGTGAAGCTTTCTTT. Combining the CDR3 with reference TRBV5-4 and TRBJ1-1 gives the whole variable domain ETGVTQSPTHLIKTRGQQVTLRCSSQSGHNTVSWYQQALGQGPQFIFQYYREEENGRGNFPPRFSGLQFPNYSSELNVNALELDDSALYLCASSLGQGAGEAFFGQGTRLTVV.

The J gene is TRBJ2-7, the V gene TRBV15; D call uncertain. Trimming left V 5 bases short and J 2 bases short, with 10 bases between. This CDR3 has 13 residues. Germline lookup yields CDR1 LNHNV and CDR2 YYDKDF (reference sequence). This CDR3 is CATSHPGAYEQYF. The CDR3, as DNA: TGTGCCACCAGCCACCCTGGGGCCTACGAGCAGTACTTC.

The chain couples TRBV7-9 to TRBJ2-5; 7 bases match TRBD2. This CDR3 is 14 amino acids long. V lost 4 bases and J lost 1; bases outside the gene matches: 3. Looked up from germline, CDR1 is SEHNR and CDR2 is FQNEAQ (reference sequence). This CDR3 reads CASSSTSVQETQYF. In nucleotides, the CDR3 is TGTGCCAGCAGCTCAACTAGCGTCCAAGAGACCCAGTACTTC.

This sequence joins TRBV4-1 and TRBJ2-1, with D perhaps TRBD2 (5 bases). Germline loops: CDR1 MGHRA, CDR2 YSYEKL. The length of the CDR3 is 17 residues. Trimming cost V 2 bases and J 0 bases, with 14 bases left between them. CDR3 coding DNA: TGCGCCAGCAGCCAACATAGCGAACTGAGCTCCTACAATGAGCAGTTCTTC. It specifies CASSQHSELSSYNEQFF.

The chain employs TRBV13 and TRBJ2-1, with a possible D match to TRBD2 (5 bases). The V end lost 2 bases, the J end lost 4 bases, and 21 bases lay between the germline ends. From germline, CDR1 is PRHDT and CDR2 FYEKMQ (reference sequence). The CDR3 has 18 residues. The chain's CDR3 is CASSLFPVEDASYNEQFF. CDR3 DNA: TGTGCCAGCAGCTTATTCCCGGTGGAGGACGCTTCTTACAATGAGCAGTTCTTC.

This clone has only one observation. The V call is TRBV25-1, the J call TRBJ2-7, with D unclear. V was shortened by 4 bases and J by 3 bases, with 4 bases between the two germline ends. Germline V lookup: CDR1 MGHDK, CDR2 SYGVNS. The length of the CDR3 is 11 residues. CDR3 sequence reads: CASSGLYEQYF. In DNA form, the CDR3 reads TGTGCCAGCAGTGGACTCTACGAGCAGTACTTC.

This chain connects TRBV7-7 to TRBJ2-3; 9 nucleotides line up with TRBD2. Germline CDR1 and CDR2: SSHAT and FNYEAQ (reference sequence). Trimming cost V 5 bases and J 0 bases; bases outside gene matches: 6. The CDR3 has 16 residues. DNA of the CDR3: TGTGCCAGCAGCCCCATAGCGGGGGAAAGCACAGATACGCAGTATTTT. Translation gives CASSPIAGESTDTQYF. The variable domain in full, completed from reference TRBV7-7 and TRBJ2-3, reads GAGVSQSPRYKVTKRGQDVTLRCDPISSHATLYWYQQALGQGPEFLTYFNYEAQPDKSGLPSDRFSAERPEGSISTLTIQRTEQRDSAMYRCASSPIAGESTDTQYFGPGTRLTVL.

This chain uses TRBV6-1 with TRBJ2-1; 12 bases line up with TRBD2. Germline loops: CDR1 MNHNS, CDR2 SASEGT. With V trimmed by 6 bases and J by 6 bases, 3 bases remained unmatched. The length of the CDR3 is 14 residues. CDR3 residues: CASSGLAGFNEQFF. Here the CDR3 DNA reads TGTGCCAGCAGCGGACTAGCGGGATTCAATGAGCAGTTCTTC.

The CDR3 DNA sequence: TGTGCCACCAGGGGGCTGGATACGCAGTATTTT. It codes for CATRGLDTQYF. The chain joins TRBV2 to TRBJ2-3; 8 positions agree with TRBD1. V shed 10 bases and J 6 bases; nucleotides not matched to a gene: 3. The germline gives CDR1 SNHLY, CDR2 FYNNEI. The CDR3 spans 11 residues.

V gene TRBV6-4 combines with J gene TRBJ1-1; TRBD1 matches 9 bases. The CDR3 loop spans 16 amino acids. V was clipped by 10 bases and J by 1 base; unmatched bases: 13. Germline loops: CDR1 MRHNA, CDR2 SNTAGT. In DNA form, the CDR3 reads TGTGCCATCCCGTCTTGGGGACAGGGACCGAACACTGAAGCTTTCTTT. This codes for CAIPSWGQGPNTEAFF.

This clone appeared a single time. V gene TRBV6-5 combines with J gene TRBJ1-5; D unclear. The V end was cut by 0 bases, the J end by 4 bases, with 10 bases between. CDR3 length: 15 amino acids. Germline V gene data show CDR1 as MNHEY and CDR2 as SVGAGI. CDR3 coding DNA: TGTGCCAGCAGTTACTCGATGGAGGGTAATCAGCCCCAGCATTTT. This codes for CASSYSMEGNQPQHF.

This clone was detected once. The gene calls are TRBV5-1 and TRBJ1-1, with D uncertain. CDR3 length: 15 amino acids. Per the germline V gene, CDR1 is SGHRS and CDR2 is YFSETQ. V lost 0 bases, J lost 0 bases, and 9 bases lay in between. CDR3 in amino acids: CASSLVEGMNTEAFF. CDR3 sequence (DNA): TGCGCCAGCAGCTTGGTCGAAGGAATGAACACTGAAGCTTTCTTT.

This chain uses TRBV5-1 with TRBJ2-1; D is unclear. From germline, CDR1 is SGHRS and CDR2 YFSETQ. This CDR3 comprises 12 residues. Trimming left V 6 bases short and J 6 bases short, with 10 bases between. The CDR3 here is CASTPESNEQFF. The CDR3 DNA reads TGCGCCAGCACCCCGGAATCCAATGAGCAGTTCTTC.

This sequence joins TRBV9 and TRBJ2-1; 11 bases agree with TRBD2. V was clipped by 4 bases and J by 1 base; unmatched bases: 4. The CDR3 contains 16 residues. The germline CDR1 and CDR2 sequences are SGDLS and YYNGEE. In DNA, the CDR3 is TGTGCCAGCAGCTTAGGGACTAGCGGATCCTACAATGAGCAGTTCTTC. This codes for CASSLGTSGSYNEQFF.

The rearrangement links TRBV29-1 to TRBJ1-2, with a possible D match to TRBD1 (5 bases). The CDR3 has 13 amino acids. The V end was cut by 4 bases, the J end by 5 bases, with 14 bases between. The germline CDR1 and CDR2 sequences are SQVTM and ANQGSEA. The CDR3 protein is CSVAATDYYGYTF. CDR3 in DNA: TGCAGCGTTGCCGCGACAGATTATTATGGCTACACCTTC. Full variable domain (rest looked up from reference TRBV29-1 and TRBJ1-2): SAVISQKPSRDICQRGTSLTIQCQVDSQVTMMFWYRQQPGQSLTLIATANQGSEATYESGFVIDKFPISRPNLTFSTLTVSNMSPEDSSIYLCSVAATDYYGYTFGSGTRLTVV.

The CDR3 spells CASSQDRQTGYTGELFF. The CDR3 DNA reads TGCGCCAGCAGCCAAGATCGGCAGACAGGGTACACCGGGGAGCTGTTTTTT. The gene calls are TRBV4-3 and TRBJ2-2; 7 nucleotides line up with TRBD1. The CDR3 is made up of 17 amino acids. Germline loops: CDR1 LGHNA, CDR2 YSLEER. J was trimmed by 3 bases and V by 0 bases; bases with no gene match: 7.